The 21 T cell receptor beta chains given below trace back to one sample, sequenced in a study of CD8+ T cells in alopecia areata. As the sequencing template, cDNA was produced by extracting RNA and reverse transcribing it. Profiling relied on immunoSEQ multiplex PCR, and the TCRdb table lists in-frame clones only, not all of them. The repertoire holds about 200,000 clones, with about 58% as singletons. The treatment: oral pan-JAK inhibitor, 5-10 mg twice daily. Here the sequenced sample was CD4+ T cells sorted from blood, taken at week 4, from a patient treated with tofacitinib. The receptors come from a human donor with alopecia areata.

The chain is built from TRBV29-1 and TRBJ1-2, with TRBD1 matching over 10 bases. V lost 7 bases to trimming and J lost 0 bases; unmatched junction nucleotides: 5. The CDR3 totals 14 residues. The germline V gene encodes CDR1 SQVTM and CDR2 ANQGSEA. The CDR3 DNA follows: TGCAGCGCTTGGGACAGGGGTACTAACTATGGCTACACCTTC. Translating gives CSAWDRGTNYGYTF.

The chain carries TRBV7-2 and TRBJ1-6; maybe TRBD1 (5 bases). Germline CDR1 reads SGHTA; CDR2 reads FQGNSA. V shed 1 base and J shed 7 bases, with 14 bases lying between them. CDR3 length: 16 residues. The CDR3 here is CASSLVIWDGNSPLHF. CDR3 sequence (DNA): TGTGCCAGCAGCTTAGTTATATGGGACGGGAATTCACCCCTCCACTTT.

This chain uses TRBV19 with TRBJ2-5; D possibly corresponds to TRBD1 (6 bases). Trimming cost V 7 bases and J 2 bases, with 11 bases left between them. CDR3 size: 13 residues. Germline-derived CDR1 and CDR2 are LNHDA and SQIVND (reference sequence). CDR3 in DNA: TGTGCCAGTACTAAGACAGGTCAAGAGACCCAGTACTTC. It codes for CASTKTGQETQYF.

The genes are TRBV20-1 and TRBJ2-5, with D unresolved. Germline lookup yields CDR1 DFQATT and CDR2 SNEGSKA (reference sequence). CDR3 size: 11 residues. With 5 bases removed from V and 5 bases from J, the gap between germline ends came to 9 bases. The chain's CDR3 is CSAYLGETQYF. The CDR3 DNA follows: TGCAGTGCTTATCTTGGGGAGACCCAGTACTTC.

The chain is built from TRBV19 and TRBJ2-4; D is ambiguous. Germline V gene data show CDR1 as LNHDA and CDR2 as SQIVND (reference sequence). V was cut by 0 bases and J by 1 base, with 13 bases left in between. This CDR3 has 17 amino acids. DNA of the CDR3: TGTGCCAGTAGTATAGATAAGGCGTCGGCCGCCAAAAACATTCAGTACTTC. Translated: CASSIDKASAAKNIQYF.

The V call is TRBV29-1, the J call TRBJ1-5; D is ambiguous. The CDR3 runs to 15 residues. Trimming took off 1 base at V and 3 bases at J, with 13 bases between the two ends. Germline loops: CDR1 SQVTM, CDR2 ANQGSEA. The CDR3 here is CSVEGTRADNQPQHF. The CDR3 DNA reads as TGCAGCGTTGAAGGCACACGGGCTGACAATCAGCCCCAGCATTTT.

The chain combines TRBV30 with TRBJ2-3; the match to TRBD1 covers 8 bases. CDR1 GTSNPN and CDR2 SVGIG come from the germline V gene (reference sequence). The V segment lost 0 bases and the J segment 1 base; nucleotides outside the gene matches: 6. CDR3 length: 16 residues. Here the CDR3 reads CAWSVPGQGGTDTQYF. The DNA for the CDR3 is TGTGCCTGGAGTGTACCCGGACAGGGTGGCACAGATACGCAGTATTTT.

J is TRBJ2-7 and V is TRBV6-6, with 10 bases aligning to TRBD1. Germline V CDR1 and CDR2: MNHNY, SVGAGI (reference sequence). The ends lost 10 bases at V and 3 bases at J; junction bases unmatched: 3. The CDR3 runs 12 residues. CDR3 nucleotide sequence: TGTGCCACCCGGGACAGGGGCTACGAGCAGTACTTC. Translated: CATRDRGYEQYF.

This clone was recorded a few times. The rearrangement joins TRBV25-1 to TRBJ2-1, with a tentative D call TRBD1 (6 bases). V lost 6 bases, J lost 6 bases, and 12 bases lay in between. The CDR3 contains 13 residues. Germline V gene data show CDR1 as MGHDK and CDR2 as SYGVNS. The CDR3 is CASRGAFGNEQFF. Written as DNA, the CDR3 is TGTGCCAGCAGGGGGGCCTTCGGCAATGAGCAGTTCTTC. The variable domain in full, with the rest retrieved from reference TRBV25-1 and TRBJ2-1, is EADIYQTPRYLVIGTGKKITLECSQTMGHDKMYWYQQDPGMELHLIHYSYGVNSTEKGDLSSESTVSRIRTEHFPLTLESARPSHTSQYLCASRGAFGNEQFFGPGTRLTVL.

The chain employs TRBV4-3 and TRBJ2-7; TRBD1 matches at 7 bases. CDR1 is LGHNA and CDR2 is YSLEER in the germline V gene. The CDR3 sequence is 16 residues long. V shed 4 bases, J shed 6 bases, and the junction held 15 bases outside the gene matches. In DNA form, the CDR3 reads TGCGCCAGCAGCCTTAACTCCGGGACAGTTCCCTTCGAGCAGTACTTC. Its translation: CASSLNSGTVPFEQYF.

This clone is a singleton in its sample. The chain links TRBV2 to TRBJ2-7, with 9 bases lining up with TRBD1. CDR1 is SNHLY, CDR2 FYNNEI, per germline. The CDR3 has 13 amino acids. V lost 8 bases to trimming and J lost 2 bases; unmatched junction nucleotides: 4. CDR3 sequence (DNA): TGTGCCAGCGCGCGGACAGGGGCCTACGAGCAGTACTTC. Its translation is CASARTGAYEQYF.

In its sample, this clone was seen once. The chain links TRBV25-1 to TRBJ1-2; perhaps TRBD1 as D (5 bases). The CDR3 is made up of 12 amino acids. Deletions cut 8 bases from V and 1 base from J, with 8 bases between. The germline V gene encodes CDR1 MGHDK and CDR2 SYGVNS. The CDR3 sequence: CASRQGNYGYTF. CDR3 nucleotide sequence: TGTGCCAGCCGTCAGGGTAACTATGGCTACACCTTC.

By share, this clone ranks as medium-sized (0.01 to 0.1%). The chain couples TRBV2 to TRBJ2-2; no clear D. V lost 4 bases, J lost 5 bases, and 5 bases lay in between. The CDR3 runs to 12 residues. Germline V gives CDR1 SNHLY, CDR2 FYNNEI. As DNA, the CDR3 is TGTGCCAGCAGTGTGGGGACCGGGGAGCTGTTTTTT. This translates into CASSVGTGELFF.

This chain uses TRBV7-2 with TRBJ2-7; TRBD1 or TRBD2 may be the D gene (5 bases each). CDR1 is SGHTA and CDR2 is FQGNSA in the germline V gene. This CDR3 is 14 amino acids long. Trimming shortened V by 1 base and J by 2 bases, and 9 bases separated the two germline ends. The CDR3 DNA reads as TGTGCCAGCAGCTTAGGACGGGGACCCTACGAGCAGTACTTC. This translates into CASSLGRGPYEQYF.

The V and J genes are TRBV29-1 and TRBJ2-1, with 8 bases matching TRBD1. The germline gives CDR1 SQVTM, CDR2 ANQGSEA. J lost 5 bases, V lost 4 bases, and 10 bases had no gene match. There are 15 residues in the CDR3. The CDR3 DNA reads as TGCAGCGTTGTATTACCCCAGACAGGGGACAATGAGCAGTTCTTC. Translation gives CSVVLPQTGDNEQFF.

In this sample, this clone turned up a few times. This CDR3 is CASSVSGFEQYF. CDR3 DNA sequence: TGTGCCAGCAGTGTTTCAGGGTTCGAGCAGTACTTC. The V gene is TRBV25-1, the J gene TRBJ2-7; tentative D call: TRBD1 (5 bases). V dropped 4 bases and J dropped 6 bases, with 10 bases sitting between them. CDR1 and CDR2 from the germline V gene are MGHDK and SYGVNS. CDR3 size: 12 residues.

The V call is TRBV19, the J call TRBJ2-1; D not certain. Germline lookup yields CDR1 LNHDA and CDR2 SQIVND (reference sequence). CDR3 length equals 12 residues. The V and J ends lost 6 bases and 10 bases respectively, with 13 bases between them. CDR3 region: CASRKSDGEQFF. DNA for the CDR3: TGTGCCAGTAGGAAGTCAGATGGGGAGCAGTTCTTC.

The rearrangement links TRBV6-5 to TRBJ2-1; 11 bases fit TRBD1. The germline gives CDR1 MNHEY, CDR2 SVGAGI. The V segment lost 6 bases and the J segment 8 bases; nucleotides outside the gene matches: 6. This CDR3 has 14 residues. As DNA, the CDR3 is TGTGCCAGCAGCCCTAGGACAGGGGGCGATGAGCAGTTCTTC. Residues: CASSPRTGGDEQFF.

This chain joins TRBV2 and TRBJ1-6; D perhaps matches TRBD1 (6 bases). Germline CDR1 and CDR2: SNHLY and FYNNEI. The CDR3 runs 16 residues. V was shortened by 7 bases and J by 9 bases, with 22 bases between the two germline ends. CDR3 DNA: TGTGCCAGCACCGAAACACCAGCAGGGGACGGTTCACCCCTCCACTTT. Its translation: CASTETPAGDGSPLHF. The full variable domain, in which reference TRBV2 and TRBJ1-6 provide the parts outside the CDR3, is EPEVTQTPSHQVTQMGQEVILRCVPISNHLYFYWYRQILGQKVEFLVSFYNNEISEKSEIFDDQFSVERPDGSNFTLKIRSTKLEDSAMYFCASTETPAGDGSPLHFGNGTRLTVT.

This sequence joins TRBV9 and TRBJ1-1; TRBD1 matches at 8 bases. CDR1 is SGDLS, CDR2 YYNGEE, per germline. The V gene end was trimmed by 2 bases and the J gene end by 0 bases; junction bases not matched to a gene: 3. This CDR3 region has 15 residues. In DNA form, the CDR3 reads TGTGCCAGCAGCGTCAGGACAGGGATGAACACTGAAGCTTTCTTT. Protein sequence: CASSVRTGMNTEAFF. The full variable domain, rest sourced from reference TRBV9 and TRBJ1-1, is DSGVTQTPKHLITATGQRVTLRCSPRSGDLSVYWYQQSLDQGLQFLIQYYNGEERAKGNILERFSAQQFPDLHSELNLSSLELGDSALYFCASSVRTGMNTEAFFGQGTRLTVV.

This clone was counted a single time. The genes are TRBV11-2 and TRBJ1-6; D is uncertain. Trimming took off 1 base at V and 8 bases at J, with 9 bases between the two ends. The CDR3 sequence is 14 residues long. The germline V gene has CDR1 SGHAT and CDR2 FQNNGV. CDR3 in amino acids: CASSLGGNDSPLHF. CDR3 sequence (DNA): TGTGCCAGCAGCTTAGGAGGGAATGATTCACCCCTCCACTTT.